This T cell receptor beta chain emerged from a study of early stage breast cancer tumors (dated by TCRdb to 2015 to 2018). General notes on the study: Of the roughly 17 invasive breast tumors, roughly eleven were found to be estrogen receptor-positive, progesterone receptor-positive and HER2-negative. A total of roughly 2.5 million templates, representing some 1,000,000 unique clonotypes, were detected across all samples. A read coverage of roughly 10-fold per sample was achieved on average. Most of the 12 ER+/PR+/HER2- tumors were invasive ductal carcinomas, while the other four were invasive lobular carcinomas. Study-wide findings and limitations: Bulk genomic DNA sequencing of unsorted cells missed chain pairing and functional markers such as CD4, CD8 and FOXP3. Enriched TCRB sequences shared across patients were mostly commonly generated sequences, unlikely to play an important role in the tumor microenvironment. The small cohort size prevented analysis by tumor subtype. Tumors showed 2 to 2.5-fold higher T cell density and higher clonality than adjacent normal breast tissue. Repertoires from blood resembled normal breast more closely than tumor, and using blood as a reference for each tissue separated tumor from normal in about 85% of the 16 patients.

Of note for this clone: No antigen is known for it. It has no much larger one-base neighbor in the sample; base qualities were not kept.

The study profiled bulk TCR beta-chain repertoires in matched peripheral blood, tumor and adjacent normal breast tissue taken from approximately 15 patients with early-stage breast cancer. Before surgery, about 4.5-10 mL of whole blood was collected into EDTA tubes and then processed within 2 hours. Ficoll-Paque centrifugation in SepMate-50 tubes was used to isolate peripheral blood mononuclear cells. PBMCs were cryopreserved in roughly 90% FBS with about 10% DMSO in aliquots of about 1.9 to 4.5 million cells and stored in liquid nitrogen. The Qiagen AllPrep DNA/RNA Mini kit was used to extract genomic DNA. V is clipped by 5 bases and J by 0 bases, and the sequence between their germline boundaries is 18 bases long. Per the germline V gene, SGDLS is the CDR1 and YYNGEE is the CDR2. The CDR3 numbers 17 residues from cysteine through phenylalanine. The kept DNA is CDR3 alone, 51 bases in frame from the first base.

Two independent genomic DNA replicates were amplified for each sample, with around 0.5 ug used for blood and approximately 1.5 ug for tumor or normal breast. TCRB sequencing of genomic DNA was carried out with the ImmunoSeq Intro kit according to the manufacturer's instructions. The multiplex PCR ran for roughly 29 cycles using proprietary primers and spike-in control sequences for absolute quantification. An 87-bp fragment spanning the CDR3 and flanking V and J genes was sequenced with single-end 150-bp reads. Each lane of an Illumina MiSeq using version 3.0 chemistry carried seven multiplexed samples, with two replicates per sample. The authors' pipeline ran thus. Raw data were processed with the vendor's proprietary pipeline, and both replicates were merged into a single result per sample. A clonotype was defined as productive rearrangements that share the same V-gene family, CDR3 amino acid sequence and J-gene segment. Clonality was computed as 1 minus the normalized Shannon entropy (Pielou evenness) of TCRB abundances. T cell density was estimated by dividing total templates by the number of input cells inferred from the DNA input amount. Recon with default parameters was used to estimate total repertoire diversity and clonality. Clonotypes with over 0.1% abundance in tumor and at least 32-fold higher abundance in tumor than in normal breast were defined as tumor-enriched. The clones in this table, taken by TCRdb from immuneACCESS, are in-frame only. Not every clone is retained; where verified, under half of the shortfall comes from an unresolved V gene, and the cause of the rest is unknown. V and J calls and clone size are copied from that table; D and trimming were computed from the DNA. Counted in this sample were about 72,000 clones; roughly three quarters of them appeared once. Together, the top ten hold more than 3% of the sample.

This clonotype originated in a person between 60 and 69 years old with breast cancer. This chain is built from TRBV9 and TRBJ2-1, with the D gene too uncertain to name. The sequencing input was blood. The nucleotide sequence reads TGTGCCAGCAGTGGTGGACCTCGGATGAGCTCCTACAATGAGCAGTTCTTC. Its protein is CASSGGPRMSSYNEQFF.